Listed below are T cell receptor beta chains from one sample, sequenced in a study of blood T cell repertoires in COVID-19. Generated by immunoSEQ multiplex PCR, the TCRdb table keeps only in-frame clones and is missing some. The sample consists of some 70,000 clones, approximately 80% of them appearing once. The source material was peripheral blood. These receptor sequences come from a man between 50 and 59 years old with COVID-19, enrolled during active disease. Each CDR3 is given with its conserved first and last residue. D genes are given only for firm matches. Where a row states a size, it is once, few, many or the class of an expanded clone; other rows omit it.

. | . | TRBJ2-2 | TRBV7-9 | CASSLPSTTGELFF | TGTGCCAGCAGCTTACCTAGTACCACCGGGGAGCTGTTTTTT
TRBD1 | . | TRBJ1-5 | TRBV11-2 | CASSLGTGMYQPQHF | TGTGCCAGCAGCTTGGGGACAGGGATGTATCAGCCCCAGCATTTT
. | . | TRBJ1-2 | TRBV9 | CASSPSGEAYGYTF | TGTGCCAGCAGCCCAAGCGGAGAGGCCTATGGCTACACCTTC
. | . | TRBJ2-5 | TRBV3-1/TRBV3-2 | CASSLWRQGNTETQYF | TGTGCCAGCAGCCTATGGAGGCAGGGGAATACAGAGACCCAGTACTTC
TRBD2 | . | TRBJ2-1 | TRBV6-2/TRBV6-3 | CASSSLAGGPSFLERNEQFF | TGTGCCAGCAGTTCTTTAGCGGGGGGGCCGAGCTTCTTAGAGCGGAATGAGCAGTTCTTC
TRBD2 | . | TRBJ2-5 | TRBV5-1 | CASSYSSGGIETQYF | TGCGCCAGCAGCTATTCTAGCGGGGGGATTGAGACCCAGTACTTC
TRBD2 | . | TRBJ2-5 | TRBV7-8 | CASSPQTSGGQETQYF | TGTGCCAGCAGCCCACAGACTAGCGGGGGGCAAGAGACCCAGTACTTC
TRBD1 | . | TRBJ2-1 | TRBV13 | CASSPRLGQYNEQFF | TGTGCCAGCAGCCCACGACTGGGACAGTACAATGAGCAGTTCTTC
. | . | TRBJ1-1 | TRBV7-9 | CASRPTLTEAFF | TGTGCCAGCAGGCCGACTCTTACTGAAGCTTTCTTT
TRBD1 | . | TRBJ1-2 | TRBV6-2/TRBV6-3 | CASSSSPGTGYGYTF | TGTGCCAGCAGTAGTTCTCCCGGGACAGGGTATGGCTACACCTTC
. | few | TRBJ1-6 | TRBV6-6 | CASSYEENSPLHF | TGTGCCAGCAGTTACGAGGAAAATTCACCCCTCCACTTT
. | . | TRBJ1-6 | TRBV6-5 | CASSYGESSYNSPLHF | TGTGCCAGCAGTTACGGAGAGAGCTCCTATAATTCACCCCTCCACTTT
TRBD1 | . | TRBJ1-2 | TRBV19 | CASSRTGEHYGYTF | TGTGCCAGTAGCCGCACAGGGGAACACTATGGCTACACCTTC
. | . | TRBJ1-4 | TRBV2 | CASRANSATNEKLFF | TGTGCCAGCAGAGCTAACAGTGCAACTAATGAAAAACTGTTTTTT
TRBD2 | . | TRBJ2-1 | TRBV7-2 | CASSPEGGGAVGEQFF | TGTGCCAGCAGCCCTGAGGGCGGGGGGGCCGTCGGTGAGCAGTTCTTC
. | . | TRBJ2-5 | TRBV7-2 | CASSSNRGAETQYF | TGTGCCAGCAGCTCCAATCGGGGGGCGGAGACCCAGTACTTC
TRBD1 | . | TRBJ2-6 | TRBV6-5 | CASRTGAGANVLTF | TGTGCCAGCAGAACAGGGGCTGGGGCCAACGTCCTGACTTTC